These T cell receptor beta chains were read from a single sample in a study of response to subunit inactivated influenza vaccine. A single record per CDR3 protein comes from TCRdb applying MiXCR to the RT-PCR reads. The table includes 500,000 to 600,000 distinct CDR3 sequences, 14% detected once. Source: PBMCs from blood, taken roughly 12 days after vaccination. All receptors come from a man in his fifties or sixties who received an inactivated influenza vaccine. Both conserved end residues are part of each CDR3. Rows may omit the clone size; those that give it use once, few, many or a size class.

clone size	V gene	J gene	CDR3 protein
few	TRBV12-3/TRBV12-4	TRBJ1-1	CASRTTGQNTEAFF
NA	TRBV7-9	TRBJ2-3	CASSPGTSDTDTQYF
NA	TRBV7-9	TRBJ2-2	CASSLRRGNTGELFF
NA	TRBV7-9	TRBJ2-5	CASSLWPRGPLEAQYF
few	TRBV28	TRBJ2-1	CASSPTGQGSSYNEQFF
few	TRBV18	TRBJ1-2	CASSPPGGRSYGYTF
few	TRBV11-2	TRBJ2-5	CASSFGTSGRRKGETQYF
NA	TRBV6-2/TRBV6-3	TRBJ2-6	CASTHEGASSGANVLTF
NA	TRBV6-2/TRBV6-3	TRBJ2-1	CASSYSTGHLYNEQFF
NA	TRBV20-1	TRBJ2-3	CSATQSRLLVGTDTQYF
many	TRBV7-9	TRBJ2-7	CASSLVSYEQYF
few	TRBV4-3	TRBJ2-1	CASSQDPPSGGMSSWNEQFF
NA	TRBV20-1	TRBJ2-1	CSARAGDYEQFF
NA	TRBV12-3/TRBV12-4	TRBJ2-1	CASSSSTSGGYNEQFF
few	TRBV29-1	TRBJ2-5	CSVGGARETQYF
few	TRBV7-6	TRBJ2-5	CASSSRQIQETQYF
few	TRBV18	TRBJ2-6	CASSPSIAGGIRSGANVLTF
NA	TRBV11-2	TRBJ2-5	CASSLGYRGRAKTQYF
NA	TRBV3-1	TRBJ2-7	CASSSRSGAYTYEQYF
NA	TRBV20-1	TRBJ2-7	CSAASPRSSGSYEQYF
few	TRBV19	TRBJ1-5	CASIGEGQPQHF
once	TRBV24-1	TRBJ2-3	CATSDPGTSGYTDTQYF
many	TRBV4-1	TRBJ2-4	CASSQDSARGNIQYF
many	TRBV11-1	TRBJ2-3	CASSRIADTQYF
many	TRBV4-3	TRBJ1-2	CASSQWPPGPYGYTF
NA	TRBV20-1	TRBJ1-6	CSAKRQGDNSPLHF
many	TRBV6-1	TRBJ2-2	CASSPTPGNTGELFF
many	TRBV11-2	TRBJ2-7	CASSSLRGGYEQYF
few	TRBV20-1	TRBJ2-7	CSARVSGRVREQYF
NA	TRBV7-2	TRBJ2-5	CASSLDFGRAETQYF
many	TRBV4-3	TRBJ2-5	CASSPDLGETQYF
NA	TRBV9	TRBJ2-6	CASSPRSEGANVLTF
few	TRBV7-8	TRBJ2-1	CASSLSGGRAYEQFF
many	TRBV27	TRBJ2-1	CASSSLGQGGFNEQFF
NA	TRBV29-1	TRBJ2-5	CSVRGTSYLKFQETQYF
few	TRBV6-2/TRBV6-3	TRBJ2-1	CASIQGVRQFF
many	TRBV7-2	TRBJ2-5	CASSRTSGGALQETQYF
NA	TRBV7-2	TRBJ2-7	CASSRGAEYYEQYF
few	TRBV25-1	TRBJ2-1	CASEGGNNEQFF
many	TRBV28	TRBJ2-4	CASSLDRLGIQYF
few	TRBV29-1	TRBJ2-1	CSVDRGRENEQFF
NA	TRBV12-3/TRBV12-4	TRBJ2-7	CASSLFGRAGAYERYF
few	TRBV25-1	TRBJ2-2	CASSEPLPGASNTGELFF
few	TRBV5-5	TRBJ1-1	CASSSRTGLSNTEAFF
NA	TRBV12-1	TRBJ2-3	CASSFAHKTADTQYF
NA	TRBV7-9	TRBJ2-7	CASSPRDRGRNEQYF
NA	TRBV5-1	TRBJ2-5	CASSLKADSDGTQYF
many	TRBV12-3/TRBV12-4	TRBJ2-7	CASSLQSFSYEQYF
NA	TRBV5-1	TRBJ2-2	CASSLGSSGAGELFF
few	TRBV20-1	TRBJ2-5	CSAPRNQETQYF
few	TRBV5-1	TRBJ2-6	CASSLQGSGGANVLTF
few	TRBV28	TRBJ1-4	CASSRQGANEKLFF
many	TRBV12-3/TRBV12-4	TRBJ2-7	CASSLAMGSYEQYF
NA	TRBV24-1	TRBJ2-5	CATSDSIPGQRGETQYF
NA	TRBV7-8	TRBJ2-1	CASSPTGGAYNEQFF
few	TRBV11-2	TRBJ2-7	CASRHGGRSYEQYF
NA	TRBV10-2	TRBJ1-2	CASSAGGGGYTF
many	TRBV5-1	TRBJ2-3	CASSSTKGPGTDTQYF
NA	TRBV25-1	TRBJ2-1	CASSENSGRPWLSSYNEQFF
few	TRBV29-1	TRBJ2-2	CSVAVSQNTGELFF